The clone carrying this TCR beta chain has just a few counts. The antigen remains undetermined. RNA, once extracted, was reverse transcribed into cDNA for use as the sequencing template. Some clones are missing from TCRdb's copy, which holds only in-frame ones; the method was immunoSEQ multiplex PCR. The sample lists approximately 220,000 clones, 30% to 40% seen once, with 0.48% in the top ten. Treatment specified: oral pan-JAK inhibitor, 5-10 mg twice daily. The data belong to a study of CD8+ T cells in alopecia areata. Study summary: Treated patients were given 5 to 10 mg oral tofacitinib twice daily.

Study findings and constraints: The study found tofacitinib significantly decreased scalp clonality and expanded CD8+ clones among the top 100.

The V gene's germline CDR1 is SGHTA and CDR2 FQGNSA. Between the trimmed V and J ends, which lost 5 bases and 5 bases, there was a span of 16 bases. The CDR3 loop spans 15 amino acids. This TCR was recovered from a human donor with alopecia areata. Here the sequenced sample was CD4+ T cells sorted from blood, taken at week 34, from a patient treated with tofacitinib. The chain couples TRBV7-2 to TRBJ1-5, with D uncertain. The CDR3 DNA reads TGTGCCAGCAGCCTGGTGAGTTCCACGGATCAGCCCCAGCATTTT. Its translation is CASSLVSSTDQPQHF.